These 23 T cell receptor beta chains were sequenced from one sample in a study of T cell responses to AZD1222 COVID-19 vaccine. Sequencing used immunoSEQ multiplex PCR; TCRdb keeps in-frame clones, though not all of them. In the table there are some 86,000 clones, around four fifths of which are singletons. Material: peripheral blood, obtained on day 0 of AZD1222 vaccination. All receptors derive from an adult in good health.

The genes are TRBV27 and TRBJ2-7, with D perhaps given as TRBD1 or TRBD2 (5 bases each). The CDR3 runs 14 residues. V shed 2 bases and J shed 10 bases, with 18 bases lying between them. The V gene's germline CDR1 is MNHEY and CDR2 SMNVEV (reference sequence). CDR3: CASSLSRGDRFQYF. CDR3 DNA: TGTGCCAGCAGTTTAAGCCGGGGCGATAGATTCCAGTACTTC.

V is TRBV2 and J is TRBJ2-3; 8 nucleotides match TRBD1. The CDR3 runs 14 residues. Germline V CDR1 and CDR2: SNHLY, FYNNEI. CDR3 sequence reads: CASLRGQAPDTQYF. The CDR3 bases are TGTGCTTCCCTACGGGGACAGGCCCCAGATACGCAGTATTTT.

V gene TRBV5-1 combines with J gene TRBJ2-2; D gene unclear. The germline V gene has CDR1 SGHRS and CDR2 YFSETQ. V was clipped by 5 bases and J by 1 base, with 9 bases between them. The CDR3 is 14 residues long. The CDR3 DNA follows: TGCGCCAGCAGGCTAGGCGGGAACACCGGGGAGCTGTTTTTT. This gives the protein CASRLGGNTGELFF.

The chain uses TRBV10-1 and TRBJ2-1; the match to TRBD2 covers 9 bases. Losses at the gene ends were 2 bases for V and 8 bases for J; bases not matched to a gene: 10. In germline, CDR1 is WNHNN, CDR2 SYGVQD (reference sequence). There are 16 residues in the CDR3. The CDR3 DNA sequence: TGCGCCAGCAGTGAGGTGGGCGGGAGGGCCCTCGATGAGCAGTTCTTC. Protein: CASSEVGGRALDEQFF.

The chain employs TRBV5-4 and TRBJ2-1; D gene unclear. Germline V gene lookup returns CDR1 SGHNT and CDR2 YYREEE (reference sequence). The ends were cut back, 3 bases at V and 10 bases at J, with 11 bases in the middle. The CDR3 runs 12 residues. CDR3 nucleotides: TGTGCCAGCAGCTCCTCTAGAACCGAGCAGTTCTTC. It encodes CASSSSRTEQFF.

This chain connects TRBV5-4 to TRBJ1-4, with 7 bases that match TRBD1. Germline-derived CDR1 and CDR2 are SGHNT and YYREEE (reference sequence). J gave up 3 bases and V 2 bases, and 4 bases lay outside the gene matches. The CDR3 is 15 residues long. CDR3 sequence reads: CASSLRTGANEKLFF. Here the CDR3 DNA reads TGTGCCAGCAGCTTAAGGACAGGCGCTAATGAAAAACTGTTTTTT.

This chain uses TRBV7-7 with TRBJ2-7; TRBD1 might be the D (6 bases). The CDR3 has 13 residues. Deletions cut 4 bases from V and 6 bases from J, with 13 bases between. Germline CDR1 reads SSHAT; CDR2 reads FNYEAQ (reference sequence). This CDR3 reads CASSSQTGTEQYF. The CDR3 region has the DNA TGTGCCAGCAGCTCCCAAACAGGGACCGAGCAGTACTTC.

This clone appeared a few times. The chain has TRBV15 and TRBJ2-1, with 15 bases that match TRBD2. With 3 bases clipped from V and 7 bases from J, the junction kept 7 bases outside the gene matches. Germline V gives CDR1 LNHNV, CDR2 YYDKDF (reference sequence). The CDR3 consists of 17 residues. In DNA form, the CDR3 reads TGTGCCACCAGCAGCCCCGGACTAGCGGGAGGGCGAAATGAGCAGTTCTTC. Protein sequence: CATSSPGLAGGRNEQFF.

The V and J genes are TRBV19 and TRBJ1-1, with 8 bases matching TRBD1. V lost 4 bases to trimming and J lost 12 bases; unmatched junction nucleotides: 16. The CDR3 loop spans 15 amino acids. CDR1 is LNHDA and CDR2 is SQIVND in the germline V gene (reference sequence). The CDR3 sequence: CASSTPTPGQEGSFF. CDR3 in DNA: TGTGCCAGTAGTACGCCCACACCGGGACAGGAGGGATCTTTCTTT. Combining the CDR3 with reference TRBV19 and TRBJ1-1 gives the whole variable domain DGGITQSPKYLFRKEGQNVTLSCEQNLNHDAMYWYRQDPGQGLRLIYYSQIVNDFQKGDIAEGYSVSREKKESFPLTVTSAQKNPTAFYLCASSTPTPGQEGSFFGQGTRLTVV.

This chain's CDR3 is CATSSGVEDTQYF. CDR3 coding DNA: TGTGCCACCAGTTCAGGGGTTGAAGATACGCAGTATTTT. The V gene is TRBV24-1, the J gene TRBJ2-3; D is perhaps TRBD1 (6 bases). The CDR3 loop spans 13 amino acids. The germline gives CDR1 KGHDR, CDR2 SFDVKD. V was pared by 6 bases and J by 5 bases, with 11 bases between.

The chain couples TRBV11-2 to TRBJ2-7; the D gene is possibly TRBD1 (5 bases). V gave up 4 bases and J gave up 3 bases, with 19 bases separating them. Germline CDR1 SGHAT, CDR2 FQNNGV. This CDR3 spans 16 amino acids. CDR3 in amino acids: CASSSGAGYFGYEQYF. DNA for the CDR3: TGTGCCAGCAGCTCTGGTGCAGGGTATTTTGGCTACGAGCAGTACTTC. The complete variable domain, with remaining parts taken from reference TRBV11-2 and TRBJ2-7, reads EAGVAQSPRYKIIEKRQSVAFWCNPISGHATLYWYQQILGQGPKLLIQFQNNGVVDDSQLPKDRFSAERLKGVDSTLKIQPAKLEDSAVYLCASSSGAGYFGYEQYFGPGTRLTVT.

This clone was observed a single time. The rearrangement joins TRBV19 to TRBJ1-1, with no clear D. Germline loops: CDR1 LNHDA, CDR2 SQIVND (reference sequence). The V end was cut by 2 bases, the J end by 0 bases, with 10 bases between. The CDR3 covers 15 residues. This CDR3 reads CASSILEGMNTEAFF. CDR3 sequence (DNA): TGTGCCAGTAGTATACTCGAGGGCATGAACACTGAAGCTTTCTTT.

The count of this clone is one. This chain links TRBV5-1 with TRBJ2-5, with D tentatively TRBD2 (6 bases). This CDR3 contains 13 residues. Germline V CDR1 and CDR2: SGHRS, YFSETQ. The V and J ends lost 4 bases and 3 bases respectively, with 10 bases between them. CDR3 DNA: TGCGCCAGCAGCGGAACTAGCAAAGAGACCCAGTACTTC. Amino acids: CASSGTSKETQYF. The full variable domain, completed using reference TRBV5-1 and TRBJ2-5, is KAGVTQTPRYLIKTRGQQVTLSCSPISGHRSVSWYQQTPGQGLQFLFEYFSETQRNKGNFPGRFSGRQFSNSRSEMNVSTLELGDSALYLCASSGTSKETQYFGPGTRLLVL.

V usage is TRBV19 and J usage is TRBJ2-1; D uncertain. CDR3 length: 14 residues. V was trimmed by 4 bases and J by 3 bases, leaving 10 bases between them. CDR1 and CDR2 (germline): LNHDA, SQIVND (reference sequence). The CDR3 reads CASSTLGSYNEQFF. The CDR3 DNA is TGTGCCAGTAGTACCCTGGGAAGCTACAATGAGCAGTTCTTC.

The CDR3: CASSLAWDTEAFF. CDR3 coding DNA: TGTGCCAGCAGCTTAGCATGGGACACTGAAGCTTTCTTT. This chain links TRBV7-2 with TRBJ1-1; D not certain. V dropped 0 bases and J dropped 3 bases, with 5 bases sitting between them. This CDR3 is built from 13 residues. Germline values: CDR1 SGHTA, CDR2 FQGNSA.

The chain couples TRBV7-6 to TRBJ2-2, with 8 bases fitting TRBD2. Trimming took 6 bases from V and 0 from J; bases not matched to a gene: 6. Germline CDR1 reads SGHVS; CDR2 reads FNYEAQ. The CDR3 is made up of 16 amino acids. This CDR3 reads CASRKNSGANTGELFF. In DNA, the CDR3 is TGTGCCAGCAGGAAAAATAGCGGGGCGAACACCGGGGAGCTGTTTTTT.

The CDR3 DNA sequence: TGCGCCAGCAGCCTCACGGAAGGGCACTCTGGGGCCAACGTCCTGACTTTC. It translates to CASSLTEGHSGANVLTF. The chain has TRBV4-1 and TRBJ2-6; no clear D. CDR3 size: 17 residues. Trimming took 4 bases from V and 0 from J, leaving 13 bases between them. Germline CDR1 reads MGHRA; CDR2 reads YSYEKL.

The rearrangement uses TRBV28 and TRBJ2-2, with 7 bases matching TRBD1. This CDR3 spans 18 amino acids. Looked up from germline, CDR1 is MDHEN and CDR2 is SYDVKM. V was pared by 6 bases and J by 2 bases, with 15 bases of the junction left unmatched. CDR3 nucleotides: TGTGCCAGCAGCCAGGGGTGGGGGACAGAACTCAACACCGGGGAGCTGTTTTTT. Amino acids: CASSQGWGTELNTGELFF.

This chain connects TRBV19 to TRBJ1-1; no clear D. Germline V lookup: CDR1 LNHDA, CDR2 SQIVND (reference sequence). The V end lost 1 base, the J end lost 0 bases, and 12 bases lay between the germline ends. The CDR3 length is 16 residues. CDR3 DNA: TGTGCCAGTAGTATAGGCTTCGGACCCCTGAACACTGAAGCTTTCTTT. Encoded protein: CASSIGFGPLNTEAFF.

This chain connects TRBV19 to TRBJ2-3, with D maybe TRBD2 (6 bases). The V end was cut by 6 bases, the J end by 0 bases, with 10 bases between. There are 14 residues in the CDR3. Germline V lookup: CDR1 LNHDA, CDR2 SQIVND (reference sequence). The CDR3 is CASRREVSTDTQYF. The CDR3 DNA sequence: TGTGCCAGTAGGAGGGAGGTGAGCACAGATACGCAGTATTTT.

This clone has a handful of counts. The chain recombines TRBV27 with TRBJ2-5; the D gene is possibly TRBD1 (6 bases). In germline, CDR1 is MNHEY, CDR2 SMNVEV (reference sequence). Trimming stripped 5 bases from V and 6 bases from J, with 13 bases between. The CDR3 covers 13 residues. The CDR3 DNA follows: TGTGCCAGCAGTCGGCAGGGGCGAAAGACCCAGTACTTC. Translating it yields CASSRQGRKTQYF.

The chain carries TRBV10-3 and TRBJ2-7; the D gene is possibly TRBD2 (6 bases). Germline-derived CDR1 and CDR2 are ENHRY and SYGVKD. The CDR3 has 15 amino acids. Trimming shortened V by 6 bases and J by 2 bases, and 17 bases separated the two germline ends. The chain's CDR3 is CAIRGTGGATYEQYF. As DNA, the CDR3 is TGTGCCATCAGAGGGACCGGGGGTGCCACCTACGAGCAGTACTTC.

The V and J genes are TRBV27 and TRBJ2-5, with unresolved D. Trimming cost V 3 bases and J 5 bases, with 10 bases left between them. Germline V gene lookup returns CDR1 MNHEY and CDR2 SMNVEV (reference sequence). CDR3 size: 13 residues. CDR3 amino acids: CASSFRWTETQYF. The CDR3 nucleotides read TGTGCCAGCAGTTTCCGGTGGACGGAGACCCAGTACTTC.